This T cell receptor (beta chain) derives from a study of blood T cell repertoires in COVID-19. The V gene lost 5 bases and the J gene lost 0 bases, with 4 bases spanning the gap. The CDR3 has 12 residues. CDR1 is SEHNR and CDR2 is FQNEAQ in the germline V gene (reference sequence). Assay used: immunoSEQ multiplex PCR; TCRdb lists only in-frame clones, some missing. The table shows around 110,000 clones, with 82% occurring only once. Sequencing was done on a sample of peripheral blood. The chain couples TRBV7-9 to TRBJ1-1; D is ambiguous. The receptor was derived from a man between 65 and 85 years old with acute or convalescent COVID-19. For the CDR3, the DNA is TGTGCCAGCAGCGACATGAACACTGAAGCTTTCTTT. It yields the protein CASSDMNTEAFF.